This TCR beta chain was sequenced during a study of beta chain features in type 1 diabetes. Whole-study results and caveats: Moderate yet significant TCRB CDR3 shortening was seen in Type 1 diabetes patients in all four CD4+ subsets. A cDNA-based sequencing approach could over-represent cells with high TCR expression. PCR might favor shorter templates, equally in patients and controls. Fewer insertions but more deletions were seen at VDJ junctions in type 1 diabetes patients.

CDR1 and CDR2 from the germline V gene are MNHEY and SMNVEV (reference sequence). Deletions cut 4 bases from V and 3 bases from J, with 4 bases between. The CDR3 spans 11 residues. As to this clone: The target antigen is unknown.

Expressed TCRB transcripts got sequenced, as all isolated RNA was reverse transcribed. The method was immunoSEQ multiplex PCR; TCRdb's version includes in-frame clones alone and lacks a portion of them. This table holds 230,000 or so clones, 15% to 20% found once. Sequences were obtained from naive CD4+ T cells from blood. This TCR derives from a man aged 30 to 39 with type 1 diabetes. This sequence joins TRBV27 and TRBJ2-7, with D unresolved. The CDR3 spells CASSSYYEQYF. DNA of the CDR3: TGTGCCAGCAGTTCCTACTACGAGCAGTACTTC.